This TCR beta chain was identified during a study of T cells in Graves' hyperthyroidism and ophthalmopathy. There are a few counts of this clonotype. RNA transcripts provided the source from which TCR beta CDR3 regions were amplified. Carried out on the TCR CDR3, a first-round RT-PCR used the HTBI primer set. TCRdb used MiXCR to reprocess the multiplex PCR reads, holding one entry per CDR3 protein. The sample contains some 140,000 distinct CDR3 sequences, approximately 20% of which appear only once. Germline assignment: CDR1 MNHNS and CDR2 SASEGT. The CDR3 length is 14 residues. V was trimmed by 7 bases and J by 4 bases, leaving 16 bases between them. Uncontrolled infection, other autoimmune disease, pregnancy or lactation excluded patients.

The sample taken for sequencing was blood. The chain employs TRBV6-1 and TRBJ1-2; D ambiguous. This TCR was recovered from a woman between 45 and 65 years old with Graves' hyperthyroidism that later progressed to Graves' ophthalmopathy. CDR3 coding DNA: TGTGCCAGCAAGAGGAGGCAGGCCACCTATGGCTACACCTTC. Its protein product is CASKRRQATYGYTF.